This T cell receptor beta chain was identified in a study of blood T cell repertoires in COVID-19. Study details: Acute and convalescent COVID-19 samples came from the United States, Italy and Spain. PBMCs, B-cell-depleted T cells, or T cells were the source of the cDNA or gDNA that made up the material.

Germline V CDR1 and CDR2: MGHRA, YSYEKL. The CDR3 covers 13 residues. V was clipped by 5 bases and J by 7 bases; unmatched bases: 4. Authors' analysis steps: Estimates of nucleated cell counts were drawn from the amplification of reference gene primers. Method: immunoSEQ multiplex PCR; TCRdb's copy keeps in-frame clones and lacks some. The DNA was the basis for D and trimming; V, J and clone size are from that table. The sample carries fewer than 300,000 clones, around 83% recorded once. Sequencing used peripheral blood. The chain carries TRBV4-1 and TRBJ2-1, with 8 bases fitting TRBD1. The TCR originated in a man older than 75 with acute or convalescent COVID-19. For the CDR3, the DNA is TGCGCCAGCAGCTCCTACAGGGGGAATGAGCAGTTCTTC. Translation: CASSSYRGNEQFF.